This entry lists 9 T cell receptor beta chains sequenced from one sample in a study of blood T cell repertoires in COVID-19. The protocol was immunoSEQ multiplex PCR, while the TCRdb copy is restricted to in-frame clones and leaves out a portion. In the table there are 60,000 to 65,000 clones, approximately 79% of which are singletons. The sample taken for sequencing was peripheral blood. These receptors were taken from a woman over 75 with active or convalescent COVID-19.

The gene calls are TRBV18 and TRBJ2-2, with 10 nucleotides matching TRBD2. Germline V lookup: CDR1 KGHSH, CDR2 LQKENI. Trimming at V came to 3 bases and at J to 0 bases, leaving 1 base not matched to a gene. The CDR3 is 16 residues long. The CDR3 region is CASSPLAGANTGELFF. The CDR3 nucleotides are TGTGCCAGCTCACCGCTAGCGGGGGCGAACACCGGGGAGCTGTTTTTT.

This clone was counted between two and nine times. The V call is TRBV18, the J call TRBJ1-2; D perhaps matches TRBD1 (5 bases). CDR3 length: 13 residues. The V and J ends lost 2 bases and 7 bases respectively, with 11 bases between them. Germline-derived CDR1 and CDR2 are KGHSH and LQKENI. CDR3 amino acids: CASSPSQGGGYTF. For the CDR3, the DNA is TGTGCCAGCTCACCAAGTCAGGGCGGTGGCTACACCTTC.

In its sample, this clone was seen once. V usage is TRBV4-2 and J usage is TRBJ2-1, with 9 bases lining up with TRBD2. From germline, CDR1 is LGHNA and CDR2 YNFKEQ. This CDR3 is 16 amino acids long. With V trimmed by 5 bases and J by 9 bases, 14 bases remained unmatched. The CDR3 nucleotides read TGTGCCAGCAGCGTTGCGGCGGGGGGGGACCCCCCTGAGCAGTTCTTC. It encodes CASSVAAGGDPPEQFF.

The rearrangement links TRBV9 to TRBJ2-3, with D possibly TRBD2 on 6 matching bases. Germline V CDR1 and CDR2: SGDLS, YYNGEE. V lost 3 bases and J 4 bases, leaving 18 bases between the germline ends. The CDR3 has 16 amino acids. In DNA, the CDR3 is TGTGCCAGCAGCGACCCAGCGGGCGTCGTGTCAGATACGCAGTATTTT. This gives the protein CASSDPAGVVSDTQYF.

This clone appeared a single time. V gene TRBV5-1 combines with J gene TRBJ2-7, with TRBD1 matching over 11 bases. The CDR3 spans 16 residues. Trimming took 3 bases from V and 0 from J; bases not matched to a gene: 5. Germline V lookup: CDR1 SGHRS, CDR2 YFSETQ. The CDR3 protein is CASSWRDRGSSYEQYF. For the CDR3, the DNA is TGCGCCAGCAGCTGGAGGGACAGGGGGAGCTCCTACGAGCAGTACTTC.

This chain connects TRBV19 to TRBJ2-4; 9 bases are shared with TRBD1. CDR1 LNHDA and CDR2 SQIVND come from the germline V gene (reference sequence). Trimming cost V 5 bases and J 15 bases; bases outside gene matches: 8. The CDR3 length is 12 residues. CDR3 nucleotide sequence: TGTGCCAGTAGTCCCCGACAGGGGGTTCCGTACTTC. Its translation is CASSPRQGVPYF.

The chain uses TRBV30 and TRBJ1-5; TRBD1 matches 11 bases. The J segment lost 1 base and the V segment lost 5 bases, leaving 16 bases of the junction unmatched. The CDR3 is 19 amino acids. Germline V gene lookup returns CDR1 GTSNPN and CDR2 SVGIG (reference sequence). CDR3 region: CAWSPKGTGGVRSNQPQHF. The CDR3 DNA follows: TGTGCCTGGTCCCCTAAAGGGACAGGGGGGGTTAGGAGCAATCAGCCCCAGCATTTT. Together with reference TRBV30 and TRBJ1-5, the CDR3 gives the full variable domain: SQTIHQWPATLVQPVGSPLSLECTVEGTSNPNLYWYRQAAGRGLQLLFYSVGIGQISSEVPQNLSASRPQDRQFILSSKKLLLSDSGFYLCAWSPKGTGGVRSNQPQHFGDGTRLSIL.

The chain combines TRBV4-1 with TRBJ1-1; TRBD1 matches at 9 bases. The germline V gene has CDR1 MGHRA and CDR2 YSYEKL. This CDR3 is built from 12 residues. The V and J ends lost 7 bases and 4 bases, in that order; junction bases with no gene match: 1. The CDR3 reads CASKTGGTEAFF. In DNA, the CDR3 is TGCGCCAGCAAGACAGGGGGCACTGAAGCTTTCTTT.

The chain combines TRBV5-8 with TRBJ1-4; weak D call: TRBD1 (5 bases). The V end lost 6 bases, the J end lost 8 bases, and 17 bases lay between the germline ends. CDR1 is SGHTS, CDR2 YDEGEE, per germline. The CDR3 runs 14 residues. CDR3 nucleotide sequence: TGTGCCAGCACCGCCTGGAGGGAGGGGGAAAAACTGTTTTTT. Protein: CASTAWREGEKLFF.